This entry concerns a single TCR beta chain. Its antigen is undetermined. This entry belongs to a study of cytomegalovirus exposure and HLA in healthy donors. Assay: immunoSEQ multiplex PCR; the TCRdb copy retains only in-frame clones and omits some. The table shows 130,000 or so clones, with roughly 90% occurring only once. Findings and caveats of the study: The classifier reportedly diagnosed cytomegalovirus status with high sensitivity and specificity.

V shed 1 base and J shed 9 bases, with 10 bases lying between them. The CDR3 spans 13 residues. Germline values: CDR1 LGHNA, CDR2 YNFKEQ. This clonotype was sampled from a man aged 30 to 39 in good health and CMV-seronegative. The source material was PBMCs. The J gene is TRBJ2-1, the V gene TRBV4-2; D not certain. The CDR3, as DNA: TGTGCCAGCAGCCAAGTAGAATTTGGTGAGCAGTTCTTC. It encodes CASSQVEFGEQFF.